This entry describes one T cell receptor beta chain. Its antigen is unknown. This sample was taken from a study of a mutant IDH1 vaccine in newly diagnosed glioma. Study background: Males made up approximately 60% and females about 38% of treated patients, whose mean age was approximately 41 years. Former treatment meant radiotherapy, temozolomide, or both; the majority had gotten both. Study-wide points: Whatever changes occurred in top peripheral T cell clonotypes seemed unrelated to pseudoprogression. A vaccine-induced immune response developed in 93.3% of the patients.

Assay used: immunoSEQ multiplex PCR; TCRdb lists only in-frame clones, some missing. Of roughly 68,000 clones listed, approximately 79% were seen once; the top ten hold approximately 8.2%. There are 16 residues in the CDR3. Trimming stripped 2 bases from V and 2 bases from J, with 15 bases between. Germline-derived CDR1 and CDR2 are MDHEN and SYDVKM. Time point indicated: baseline, week 1 (first vaccination visit). Treatment: pre-vaccination baseline after standard-of-care therapy. Sequences were derived from PBMCs, sampled from a glioma patient treated with radiotherapy, temozolomide or both. The chain joins TRBV28 to TRBJ1-2, with D possibly being TRBD1 (5 bases). The receptor's source is a man aged 50 or older with glioma. This chain's CDR3 is CASSLLGGRPNYGYTF. CDR3 nucleotide sequence: TGTGCCAGCAGTTTACTTGGGGGACGGCCGAACTATGGCTACACCTTC.